This T cell receptor beta chain emerged from a study of shared clonotypes between healthy human individuals. General study findings and limits: On the whole, naive subsets had larger estimated richness than memory subsets had.

Profiled with immunoSEQ multiplex PCR; TCRdb holds only in-frame clones, not every one. Found here are approximately 2.3 million clones, 85% to 95% of them singletons; the top ten hold 0.35% to 0.45%. Germline V gene sequence: CDR1 WNHNN, CDR2 SYGVQD (reference sequence). CDR3 length: 15 amino acids. Trimming took off 6 bases at V and 8 bases at J, with 20 bases between the two ends. As concerns this clone: Its target is unknown.

Material for sequencing was naive CD4+ T cells from PBMCs. The subset here: CD45RA+ positively selected. The V and J genes are TRBV10-1 and TRBJ2-1, with D unresolved. This clonotype originated in a man aged 18 to 35 in good health. Some clones in this sample may be carry-over from other donors' samples. In nucleotides, the CDR3 is TGCGCCAGCAGCGGCGGACGTACCCCGGCGGATGAGCAGTTCTTC. This codes for CASSGGRTPADEQFF.